This entry lists 17 T cell receptor beta chains sequenced from one sample in a study of response to subunit inactivated influenza vaccine. TCRdb itself ran the RT-PCR reads through MiXCR, one entry per CDR3 protein. The sample has hundreds of thousands of distinct CDR3 sequences; about a sixth are singletons. The specimen comprised PBMCs from blood, sampled approximately 13 days after vaccination. Source of these receptors: a man aged 45 to 65 who received an inactivated influenza vaccine.

This clonotype was recorded many times. The genes are TRBV12-3 or TRBV12-4 and TRBJ2-4; 8 nucleotides agree with TRBD1. The length of the CDR3 is 14 residues. Trimming at V came to 5 bases and at J to 2 bases, leaving 2 bases not matched to a gene. CDR3 DNA: TGTGCCAGCAGTGACAGGGGCACCAAAAACATTCAGTACTTC. It yields the protein CASSDRGTKNIQYF.

The chain couples TRBV20-1 to TRBJ2-1; D call uncertain. With 4 bases removed from V and 10 bases from J, the gap between germline ends came to 11 bases. The germline CDR1 and CDR2 sequences are DFQATT and SNEGSKA (reference sequence). The CDR3 spans 11 residues. The CDR3 sequence is CSAIPASEQFF. CDR3 in DNA: TGCAGTGCTATCCCCGCTTCGGAGCAGTTCTTC.

This clonotype was recorded a few times. The rearrangement uses TRBV6-5 and TRBJ1-1; no definite D call. The V and J ends lost 2 bases and 4 bases respectively, with 14 bases between them. CDR1 MNHEY and CDR2 SVGAGI come from the germline V gene. The CDR3 extends over 15 amino acids. The CDR3, as DNA: TGTGCCAGCAGTTACACAGCGCCCGAGAGCACTGAAGCTTTCTTT. Protein: CASSYTAPESTEAFF.

This clonotype has just a few counts. The V and J genes are TRBV20-1 and TRBJ1-2, with a tentative D call TRBD1 (5 bases). V lost 5 bases to trimming and J lost 2 bases, with 9 bases between them. The CDR3 loop spans 12 amino acids. Germline V lookup: CDR1 DFQATT, CDR2 SNEGSKA (reference sequence). CDR3 loop: CSAGAGNYGYTF. CDR3 bases: TGCAGTGCTGGGGCAGGGAACTATGGCTACACCTTC.

The gene calls are TRBV28 and TRBJ1-1, with TRBD1 matching over 7 bases. With V trimmed by 5 bases and J by 7 bases, 10 bases remained unmatched. The CDR3 runs to 14 residues. Germline CDR1 and CDR2: MDHEN and SYDVKM. CDR3 amino acids: CASSRMTGIVEAFF. In DNA form, the CDR3 reads TGTGCCAGCAGTCGCATGACAGGGATCGTTGAAGCTTTCTTT.

V usage is TRBV10-3 and J usage is TRBJ2-6; no clear D gene. The CDR3 has 13 residues. Trimming pared 8 bases from V and 1 base from J, leaving 6 bases between. Germline V gene data show CDR1 as ENHRY and CDR2 as SYGVKD. DNA for the CDR3: TGTGCCATCGCCGGGTCTGGGGCCAACGTCCTGACTTTC. Translated: CAIAGSGANVLTF.

The CDR3 DNA reads as TGTGCCAGTAGTATGGGGCTAGCGGGAGGTAGGAATGAGCAGTTCTTC. Its protein is CASSMGLAGGRNEQFF. This chain joins TRBV19 and TRBJ2-1; 11 bases map to TRBD2. Trimming removed 3 bases from V and 7 bases from J; junction bases left unmatched: 8. Germline V CDR1 and CDR2: LNHDA, SQIVND (reference sequence). The CDR3 totals 16 residues.

This clonotype was seen a few times. The chain is built from TRBV18 and TRBJ2-1; no definite D call. Germline CDR1 KGHSH, CDR2 LQKENI. Between the trimmed V and J ends, which lost 0 bases and 6 bases, there was a span of 15 bases. This CDR3 has 16 amino acids. The CDR3 sequence: CASSPPGQSFGNEQFF. For the CDR3, the DNA is TGTGCCAGCTCACCACCTGGTCAATCCTTCGGCAATGAGCAGTTCTTC.

The chain uses TRBV24-1 and TRBJ1-1; 8 bases are shared with TRBD1. The V gene end was trimmed by 4 bases and the J gene end by 0 bases; junction bases not matched to a gene: 0. Germline CDR1 KGHDR, CDR2 SFDVKD. There are 14 residues in the CDR3. The CDR3 protein is CATSETGVNTEAFF. In DNA, the CDR3 is TGTGCCACCAGTGAGACAGGGGTGAACACTGAAGCTTTCTTT.

This clonotype was detected only a few times. The chain couples TRBV20-1 to TRBJ1-4; no clear D gene. CDR1 is DFQATT, CDR2 SNEGSKA, per germline (reference sequence). The length of the CDR3 is 11 residues. V was pared by 6 bases and J by 7 bases, with 9 bases between. The CDR3 sequence is CSAGVTEKLFF. In nucleotides, the CDR3 is TGCAGTGCCGGGGTAACTGAAAAACTGTTTTTT.

The CDR3 sequence: CASSVGNAYNEQFF. CDR3 nucleotide sequence: TGTGCCAGCAGCGTAGGAAACGCCTACAATGAGCAGTTCTTC. The chain carries TRBV9 and TRBJ2-1, with D unclear. This CDR3 region has 14 residues. CDR1 SGDLS and CDR2 YYNGEE come from the germline V gene. V was pared by 0 bases and J by 2 bases, with 6 bases between.

This clonotype was counted between two and nine times. This chain joins TRBV6-2 or TRBV6-3 and TRBJ1-1; D unresolved. Trimming pared 5 bases from V and 4 bases from J, leaving 11 bases between. The germline gives CDR1 MNHEY, CDR2 SVGEGT. This CDR3 spans 13 amino acids. CDR3: CASSDEATTEAFF. For the CDR3, the DNA is TGTGCCAGCAGTGACGAGGCAACCACTGAAGCTTTCTTT.

There are many counts of this clonotype. The V call is TRBV10-3, the J call TRBJ2-2, with no clear D. CDR3 length: 16 amino acids. Trimming took 4 bases from V and 4 from J, leaving 16 bases between them. CDR1 is ENHRY and CDR2 is SYGVKD in the germline V gene. Here the CDR3 reads CAISGPVRQSTGELFF. The CDR3 DNA reads TGTGCCATCAGTGGCCCCGTGCGGCAGAGCACCGGGGAGCTGTTTTTT.

The chain links TRBV29-1 to TRBJ2-5; D gene ambiguous. The CDR3 is made up of 13 amino acids. The V gene's germline CDR1 is SQVTM and CDR2 ANQGSEA. Trimming pared 3 bases from V and 5 bases from J, leaving 13 bases between. The DNA for the CDR3 is TGCAGCGTTGACAGGAACCCCCGGGAGACCCAGTACTTC. Residues: CSVDRNPRETQYF.

The genes are TRBV5-1 and TRBJ1-1; D is ambiguous. Germline values: CDR1 SGHRS, CDR2 YFSETQ. V was shortened by 0 bases and J by 5 bases, with 14 bases between the two germline ends. The CDR3 extends over 15 amino acids. The CDR3 sequence is CASSLVKRGGTEAFF. For the CDR3, the DNA is TGCGCCAGCAGCTTGGTCAAGAGAGGCGGGACTGAAGCTTTCTTT.

The V and J genes are TRBV18 and TRBJ1-1, with D unclear. The CDR3 totals 14 residues. The germline V gene has CDR1 KGHSH and CDR2 LQKENI. The germline V and J ends were trimmed by 6 bases and 0 bases, with 11 bases remaining between them. CDR3 DNA: TGTGCCAGCTCGCTACCGGCCATGAACACTGAAGCTTTCTTT. Translation: CASSLPAMNTEAFF.

The table lists this clonotype with a few counts. The chain couples TRBV14 to TRBJ2-2; maybe TRBD2 (6 bases). Trimming left V 3 bases short and J 4 bases short, with 9 bases between. The germline V gene encodes CDR1 SGHDN and CDR2 FVKESK. The CDR3 is 14 residues long. In DNA, the CDR3 is TGTGCCAGCAGCCACGCCGGGGGCACCGGGGAGCTGTTTTTT. This translates into CASSHAGGTGELFF.